The 21 T cell receptor beta chains below all came from one sample that was sequenced in a study of CDR3 diversity in severe acne. Using its own MiXCR run on the PCR reads, TCRdb lists one record per CDR3 protein. The sample lists approximately 90,000 distinct CDR3 sequences, approximately 54% occurring once. The sequenced material came from blood. These receptors came from a male donor with severe acne vulgaris.

Note on this clonotype: Mismatch with germline at one junction end may stem from a read error. The chain carries TRBV12-3 or TRBV12-4 and TRBJ2-5, with 11 nucleotides matching TRBD1. The CDR3 is made up of 13 amino acids. CDR3 DNA: TGTACCAGTAGGACAGGGGGCCGGGAGACCCAGTACTTC. Translating it yields CTSRTGGRETQYF.

The chain is built from TRBV2 and TRBJ2-7; TRBD2 matches 11 bases. The germline gives CDR1 SNHLY, CDR2 FYNNEI. The CDR3 consists of 18 residues. V was pared by 2 bases and J by 0 bases, with 9 bases of the junction left unmatched. The CDR3 nucleotides are TGTGCCAGCAGTGAACAGGCTAGCGGGAGGTATATCTCCTACGAGCAGTACTTC. Translated, it gives CASSEQASGRYISYEQYF. The full variable domain, its missing parts supplied by reference TRBV2 and TRBJ2-7, is EPEVTQTPSHQVTQMGQEVILRCVPISNHLYFYWYRQILGQKVEFLVSFYNNEISEKSEIFDDQFSVERPDGSNFTLKIRSTKLEDSAMYFCASSEQASGRYISYEQYFGPGTRLTVT.

The chain couples TRBV7-9 to TRBJ2-7, with D perhaps TRBD1 (5 bases). Trimming took off 2 bases at V and 5 bases at J, with 16 bases between the two ends. CDR1 SEHNR and CDR2 FQNEAQ come from the germline V gene (reference sequence). The CDR3 has 15 amino acids. CDR3 bases: TGTGCCAGCAGCTTACCCGGACACCCAAAAAACGAGCAGTACTTC. This gives the protein CASSLPGHPKNEQYF.

The CDR3 sequence: CASSLLVGLYDYEQYF. DNA for the CDR3: TGTGCCAGCAGTCTTCTTGTGGGGCTTTACGACTACGAGCAGTACTTC. This chain joins TRBV14 and TRBJ2-7, with D possibly being TRBD1 (5 bases). V shed 6 bases and J shed 3 bases, with 21 bases lying between them. The CDR3 runs to 16 residues. Germline V gives CDR1 SGHDN, CDR2 FVKESK.

This clonotype was detected only a few times. The chain recombines TRBV28 with TRBJ2-7; D perhaps matches TRBD2 (6 bases). The CDR3 runs to 13 residues. Between the trimmed V and J ends, which lost 5 bases and 4 bases, there was a span of 12 bases. Germline values: CDR1 MDHEN, CDR2 SYDVKM. The CDR3 DNA is TGTGCCAGCAGTACTAGCTTGTCTTACGAGCAGTACTTC. Its protein product is CASSTSLSYEQYF.

The chain is built from TRBV24-1 and TRBJ1-2, with 8 positions matching TRBD1. The CDR3 extends over 14 amino acids. After removal of 3 bases from V and 8 bases from J, the junction contained 7 bases not matched to a gene. Looked up from germline, CDR1 is KGHDR and CDR2 is SFDVKD. Here the CDR3 DNA reads TGTGCCACCAGTGATCGACAGGGGTTGGGCGGCTACACCTTC. Protein product: CATSDRQGLGGYTF.

The V and J genes are TRBV20-1 and TRBJ2-7; weak D call: TRBD2 (5 bases). Germline V lookup: CDR1 DFQATT, CDR2 SNEGSKA (reference sequence). V was clipped by 7 bases and J by 3 bases, with 13 bases between them. The CDR3 is made up of 12 amino acids. The DNA for the CDR3 is TGCAGTGGGACTCCGGGAAACTACGAGCAGTACTTC. It translates to CSGTPGNYEQYF.

A word on this clonotype: Since a much larger clone is just one base distant, this may be a read error. Here the CDR3 DNA reads TGTGCCAGCAGCCTGAGAGGGGACGGGGGAAGGGAGACCCAGTACTTC. Translating it yields CASSLRGDGGRETQYF. The J gene is TRBJ2-5, the V gene TRBV2, with D possibly TRBD2 on 6 matching bases. Germline CDR1 SNHLY, CDR2 FYNNEI. CDR3 length: 16 residues. V gave up 6 bases and J gave up 5 bases, with 22 bases separating them.

Remarks on this clonotype: Relative to the germline gene, one junction end is altered; a read error may explain this. CDR3 in DNA: TGTGCCAGCAGGATAACTAGCTCCTACGGGCAGTACTTC. Protein: CASRITSSYGQYF. This rearrangement joins TRBV28 to TRBJ2-7; possible D gene TRBD2, 6 bases. Per germline, CDR1 MDHEN and CDR2 SYDVKM. The CDR3 spans 13 residues. Using reference TRBV28 and TRBJ2-7 for the parts outside the CDR3, the full variable domain is DVKVTQSSRYLVKRTGEKVFLECVQDMDHENMFWYRQDPGLGLRLIYFSYDVKMKEKGDIPEGYSVSREKKERFSLILESASTNQTSMYLCASRITSSYGQYFGPGTRLTVT.

The genes are TRBV20-1 and TRBJ2-4; D is unclear. With 3 bases removed from V and 7 bases from J, the gap between germline ends came to 16 bases. CDR1 is DFQATT and CDR2 is SNEGSKA in the germline V gene (reference sequence). The length of the CDR3 is 14 residues. The CDR3 is CSASNPGFVNIQYF. The CDR3 DNA reads TGCAGTGCTAGTAATCCCGGGTTTGTCAACATTCAGTACTTC.

This chain links TRBV20-1 with TRBJ2-7; tentative D call: TRBD2 (6 bases). CDR1 and CDR2 from the germline V gene are DFQATT and SNEGSKA (reference sequence). The CDR3 has 15 amino acids. The V end was cut by 0 bases, the J end by 3 bases, with 15 bases between. The chain's CDR3 is CSARDGGAMFYEQYF. CDR3 nucleotides: TGCAGTGCTAGAGATGGAGGGGCTATGTTCTACGAGCAGTACTTC.

This clonotype was seen a handful of times. The chain links TRBV19 to TRBJ2-2, with D unclear. V lost 7 bases and J lost 6, with 9 bases in between. The CDR3 is made up of 12 amino acids. From germline, CDR1 is LNHDA and CDR2 SQIVND (reference sequence). The CDR3, as DNA: TGTGCCAGTAAAGCGTACCCCGGGGAGCTGTTTTTT. Its protein is CASKAYPGELFF.

The chain uses TRBV29-1 and TRBJ2-5; D is perhaps TRBD1 or TRBD2 (7 bases each). Per germline, CDR1 SQVTM and CDR2 ANQGSEA. With 6 bases removed from V and 5 bases from J, the gap between germline ends came to 22 bases. The CDR3 contains 15 residues. CDR3 sequence (DNA): TGCAGCGTGGGGGACGGCAGGGGGGGTAGGGAGACCCAGTACTTC. This encodes CSVGDGRGGRETQYF.

About this clonotype itself: A much larger clone differs from this one at a single base, so this may be a read error. This chain joins TRBV2 and TRBJ2-7, with 11 nucleotides matching TRBD1. This CDR3 spans 13 amino acids. Germline V gene data show CDR1 as SNHLY and CDR2 as FYNNEI. CDR3 sequence reads: CASSGQGAYGQYF. CDR3 in DNA: TGTGCCAGCTCTGGACAGGGGGCGTACGGGCAGTACTTC.

The chain joins TRBV20-1 to TRBJ2-7; 12 bases map to TRBD2. Germline V gene sequence: CDR1 DFQATT, CDR2 SNEGSKA (reference sequence). The CDR3 is 9 amino acids. The CDR3 coding sequence is TGCAGTGCTAGCGGACTAGCGGGAGTC. The encoded protein is CSASGLAGV.

This clonotype was observed a handful of times. A much more abundant neighbour one base away suggests this may be a read error. The gene calls are TRBV5-1 and TRBJ2-2; no clear D. This CDR3 comprises 14 residues. In germline, CDR1 is SGHRS, CDR2 YFSETQ. The CDR3 sequence is CASSALPNTEELFF. DNA of the CDR3: TGCGCCAGCAGCGCGTTACCTAACACCGAGGAGCTGTTTTTT.

The chain recombines TRBV20-1 with TRBJ2-7, with 14 bases identical to TRBD2. The assigned J gene may be wrong: the sequence end matches TRBJ2-5 better. The CDR3 covers 18 residues. Germline CDR1 DFQATT, CDR2 SNEGSKA (reference sequence). The CDR3 loop reads CSAKRQVRTSGRLETQYF. The CDR3 nucleotides are TGCAGTGCTAAAAGACAGGTACGGACTAGCGGGAGGCTGGAGACCCAGTACTTC.

This clonotype has a single count. It may be a read error: a sequence one base away is much more abundant. This chain connects TRBV6-5 to TRBJ2-7, with unresolved D. The CDR3 is 11 amino acids. The V end lost 6 bases, the J end lost 8 bases, and 11 bases lay between the germline ends. The germline V gene encodes CDR1 MNHEY and CDR2 SVGAGI. The CDR3 DNA follows: TGTGCCAGCAGCTCTCTTTACAAGCAGTACTTC. Translating it yields CASSSLYKQYF.

J is TRBJ1-2 and V is TRBV7-9, with 8 bases lining up with TRBD1. This CDR3 is built from 14 residues. From germline, CDR1 is SEHNR and CDR2 FQNEAQ (reference sequence). After removal of 5 bases from V and 8 bases from J, the junction contained 10 bases not matched to a gene. The CDR3: CASSAGTGARGYTF. The CDR3 region has the DNA TGTGCCAGCAGCGCCGGGACAGGTGCACGAGGCTACACCTTC. Together with reference TRBV7-9 and TRBJ1-2, the CDR3 gives the full variable domain: DTGVSQNPRHKITKRGQNVTFRCDPISEHNRLYWYRQTLGQGPEFLTYFQNEAQLEKSRLLSDRFSAERPKGSFSTLEIQRTEQGDSAMYLCASSAGTGARGYTFGSGTRLTVV.

Comments on this clonotype: A read error may explain this, as a much larger clone is one base away. The genes are TRBV2 and TRBJ2-5; 7 nucleotides align to TRBD2. Germline V gene sequence: CDR1 SNHLY, CDR2 FYNNEI. V dropped 1 base and J dropped 5; count of bases not matched to a gene: 13. CDR3 length: 17 amino acids. The CDR3 nucleotides read TGTGCCAGCAGTGAAGGGTTTATGGGAGGGCAGCCGGAGACCCAGTACTTC. Amino acids: CASSEGFMGGQPETQYF. The complete variable domain, with remaining parts taken from reference TRBV2 and TRBJ2-5, reads EPEVTQTPSHQVTQMGQEVILRCVPISNHLYFYWYRQILGQKVEFLVSFYNNEISEKSEIFDDQFSVERPDGSNFTLKIRSTKLEDSAMYFCASSEGFMGGQPETQYFGPGTRLLVL.

The rearrangement uses TRBV25-1 and TRBJ2-6; the D gene is possibly TRBD1 (6 bases). Trimming removed 5 bases from V and 3 bases from J, with 26 bases in between. This CDR3 comprises 20 residues. The germline CDR1 and CDR2 sequences are MGHDK and SYGVNS. The CDR3 region is CASSPYGTPGSFGGANVLTF. CDR3 in DNA: TGTGCCAGCAGTCCGTACGGGACACCTGGTTCGTTTGGTGGGGCCAACGTCCTGACTTTC.